The 28 T cell receptor beta chains presented below share a single source sample, sequenced in a study of shared clonotypes between healthy human individuals. It was CD45RO-negative cells, positively selected for CCR7, that made up naive CD8 cells, with terminally differentiated effector memory CD45RA+ cells excluded. Libraries were prepared by immunoSEQ multiplex PCR; TCRdb keeps only in-frame clonotypes and omits some of them. The table records about 2 million clones, around 96% of them present only once. Sequencing used naive CD8+ T cells sorted from blood. These receptors were taken from a young man in good health.

V is TRBV19 and J is TRBJ1-2, with D unclear. CDR3 length: 14 residues. Between the trimmed V and J ends, which lost 4 bases and 4 bases, there was a span of 13 bases. Germline-derived CDR1 and CDR2 are LNHDA and SQIVND (reference sequence). The CDR3 DNA follows: TGTGCCAGTAGTACCCCGGGGTGGTCCTATGGCTACACCTTC. It translates to CASSTPGWSYGYTF.

The chain uses TRBV11-2 and TRBJ1-4; 7 positions match TRBD1. CDR3 length: 15 amino acids. Germline V gene sequence: CDR1 SGHAT, CDR2 FQNNGV. The junction had 4 bases not matched to a gene; V was cut back by 5 bases and J by 1 base. The CDR3 sequence is CASSRRDRTNEKLFF. The CDR3 DNA reads TGTGCCAGCAGCCGCAGGGACAGAACTAATGAAAAACTGTTTTTT.

This clone has only one observation. The chain links TRBV15 to TRBJ2-7; D is uncertain. CDR3 size: 17 residues. With 5 bases removed from V and 2 bases from J, the gap between germline ends came to 22 bases. Germline loops: CDR1 LNHNV, CDR2 YYDKDF (reference sequence). The CDR3 region is CATSRRLGPVDPYEQYF. The DNA for the CDR3 is TGTGCCACCAGCCGACGCCTCGGGCCAGTAGACCCCTACGAGCAGTACTTC.

V usage is TRBV11-1 and J usage is TRBJ2-7; possible D gene TRBD1, 5 bases. V was clipped by 7 bases and J by 1 base, with 20 bases between them. Germline lookup yields CDR1 SGHAT and CDR2 FQDESV (reference sequence). This CDR3 has 16 residues. The CDR3 reads CASTQNPLDMSYEQYF. CDR3 bases: TGTGCCAGCACCCAGAATCCCCTGGACATGTCCTACGAGCAGTACTTC.

This clone was counted a single time. The chain employs TRBV6-5 and TRBJ1-2; 7 bases fit TRBD1. CDR1 is MNHEY, CDR2 SVGAGI, per germline. The CDR3 sequence is 14 residues long. V trimming: 5 bases; J trimming: 4 bases; junction bases outside the gene matches: 7. The DNA for the CDR3 is TGTGCCAGCAGTCAGACAGGGCACGCCTATGGCTACACCTTC. This codes for CASSQTGHAYGYTF.

In DNA form, the CDR3 reads TGCAGCGCCACGGACGGCTACGAGCAGTACTTC. It translates to CSATDGYEQYF. This chain uses TRBV29-1 with TRBJ2-7; D unresolved. The V end lost 7 bases, the J end lost 3 bases, and 10 bases lay between the germline ends. The germline gives CDR1 SQVTM, CDR2 ANQGSEA. This CDR3 contains 11 residues.

On this clone: Other DNA sequences within the sample encode an identical CDR3. The CDR3 is CASSLGAGEVYEQYF. In DNA form, the CDR3 reads TGTGCCAGCAGCTTAGGGGCAGGGGAGGTCTACGAGCAGTACTTC. The genes are TRBV11-2 and TRBJ2-7; perhaps D is TRBD1 or TRBD2 (6 bases each). Germline V gives CDR1 SGHAT, CDR2 FQNNGV. V was clipped by 1 base and J by 3 bases, with 13 bases between them. This CDR3 region has 15 residues.

The chain uses TRBV5-6 and TRBJ2-7, with TRBD1 as a possible D gene (6 bases). Trimming took off 3 bases at V and 2 bases at J, with 15 bases between the two ends. The V gene's germline CDR1 is SGHDT and CDR2 YYEEEE. The CDR3 sequence is 15 residues long. CDR3: CASSSTDRFPYEQYF. Here the CDR3 DNA reads TGTGCCAGCAGCTCTACTGACAGGTTCCCCTACGAGCAGTACTTC. Full variable domain (missing parts from reference TRBV5-6 and TRBJ2-7): DAGVTQSPTHLIKTRGQQVTLRCSPKSGHDTVSWYQQALGQGPQFIFQYYEEEERQRGNFPDRFSGHQFPNYSSELNVNALLLGDSALYLCASSSTDRFPYEQYFGPGTRLTVT.

V and J are TRBV5-1 and TRBJ2-7, with 7 bases aligning to TRBD2. This CDR3 comprises 15 residues. Germline loops: CDR1 SGHRS, CDR2 YFSETQ. The V segment lost 0 bases and the J segment 6 bases; nucleotides outside the gene matches: 9. The CDR3 DNA reads TGCGCCAGCAGCTTGGCGGAGGGAGGGCCAGCCGAGCAGTACTTC. Its protein is CASSLAEGGPAEQYF.

The chain couples TRBV7-9 to TRBJ2-7, with D possibly TRBD2 on 5 matching bases. CDR1 is SEHNR, CDR2 FQNEAQ, per germline (reference sequence). Trimming took off 5 bases at V and 0 bases at J, with 14 bases between the two ends. The CDR3 has 15 amino acids. DNA for the CDR3: TGTGCCAGCAGCGCCCCGGGGAACCCCTCCTACGAGCAGTACTTC. Amino acids: CASSAPGNPSYEQYF.

The chain couples TRBV7-2 to TRBJ1-1; D not certain. The length of the CDR3 is 13 residues. Trimming removed 3 bases at V and 5 bases at J, with 10 bases between. Germline V gives CDR1 SGHTA, CDR2 FQGNSA. Written as DNA, the CDR3 is TGTGCCAGCAGCTTCCGGGCCCTTACTGAAGCTTTCTTT. This encodes CASSFRALTEAFF. Looking up the rest from reference TRBV7-2 and TRBJ1-1 gives the full variable domain: GAGVSQSPSNKVTEKGKDVELRCDPISGHTALYWYRQSLGQGLEFLIYFQGNSAPDKSGLPSDRFSAERTGGSVSTLTIQRTQQEDSAVYLCASSFRALTEAFFGQGTRLTVV.

The chain joins TRBV7-8 to TRBJ2-7; the match to TRBD1 covers 9 bases. The germline V gene has CDR1 SGHVS and CDR2 FQNEAQ. The length of the CDR3 is 14 residues. V dropped 4 bases and J dropped 3; count of bases not matched to a gene: 4. The chain's CDR3 is CASSSRDRVYEQYF. CDR3 bases: TGTGCCAGCAGCTCCCGGGACAGGGTCTACGAGCAGTACTTC.

This chain connects TRBV4-3 to TRBJ2-3, with TRBD2 matching over 10 bases. Germline V lookup: CDR1 LGHNA, CDR2 YSLEER. V gave up 4 bases and J gave up 6 bases; unmatched junction bases: 7. The CDR3 is 15 amino acids. The CDR3 DNA reads as TGCGCCAGCAGCCCTGGGACTAGCGTGTCGGATACGCAGTATTTT. This gives the protein CASSPGTSVSDTQYF.

The genes are TRBV25-1 and TRBJ1-1; possibly TRBD1 for D (5 bases). Germline CDR1 reads MGHDK; CDR2 reads SYGVNS. CDR3 length equals 14 residues. V shed 3 bases and J shed 5 bases, with 13 bases lying between them. This CDR3 is CASSDGMGETEAFF. CDR3 nucleotide sequence: TGTGCCAGCAGTGACGGGATGGGGGAGACTGAAGCTTTCTTT.

To note about this clone: Mismatch with germline at one junction end may stem from a read error. V gene TRBV6-1 combines with J gene TRBJ2-1; D may match TRBD1 or TRBD2 (5 bases each). Germline CDR1 MNHNS, CDR2 SASEGT. The length of the CDR3 is 11 residues. In DNA form, the CDR3 reads TGTGCCAGCAGTCAAGGGACGGCCCCGATCTTC. Amino acid sequence: CASSQGTAPIF.

This chain uses TRBV11-2 with TRBJ2-7; tentative D call: TRBD1 (5 bases). V gave up 6 bases and J gave up 5 bases, with 17 bases separating them. CDR1 and CDR2 from the germline V gene are SGHAT and FQNNGV. This CDR3 spans 14 amino acids. This CDR3 reads CASSPQNRIDEQYF. CDR3 in DNA: TGTGCCAGCAGTCCCCAAAACAGGATAGACGAGCAGTACTTC.

V usage is TRBV7-2 and J usage is TRBJ2-5; 7 nucleotides line up with TRBD1. Trimming at V came to 1 base and at J to 3 bases, leaving 8 bases not matched to a gene. The CDR3 extends over 16 amino acids. Germline CDR1 SGHTA, CDR2 FQGNSA. In DNA, the CDR3 is TGTGCCAGCAGCTTAGACCGGGACAGTCCAGAAGAGACCCAGTACTTC. Its translation: CASSLDRDSPEETQYF.

The rearrangement joins TRBV4-3 to TRBJ2-1, with TRBD2 matching over 7 bases. The CDR3 length is 17 residues. V lost 3 bases and J lost 4; bases outside the gene matches: 12. The V gene's germline CDR1 is LGHNA and CDR2 YSLEER. In nucleotides, the CDR3 is TGCGCCAGCAGCCAGGAGACTAGCCCCCCGGGTTACAATGAGCAGTTCTTC. It codes for CASSQETSPPGYNEQFF.

The CDR3 DNA follows: TGTGCCAGCAGCTTTATACAGGGAACCCTAGGGGAGCAGTTCTTC. Amino acids: CASSFIQGTLGEQFF. The chain carries TRBV7-2 and TRBJ2-1, with TRBD1 as a possible D gene (6 bases). V dropped 3 bases and J dropped 10 bases, with 19 bases sitting between them. CDR1 is SGHTA and CDR2 is FQGNSA in the germline V gene. This CDR3 has 15 amino acids. The variable domain in full, completed from reference TRBV7-2 and TRBJ2-1, reads GAGVSQSPSNKVTEKGKDVELRCDPISGHTALYWYRQSLGQGLEFLIYFQGNSAPDKSGLPSDRFSAERTGGSVSTLTIQRTQQEDSAVYLCASSFIQGTLGEQFFGPGTRLTVL.

There are a few counts of this clone. V and J are TRBV30 and TRBJ1-6; 7 positions match TRBD1. CDR3 length equals 14 residues. Germline CDR1 is GTSNPN and CDR2 is SVGIG (reference sequence). V was pared by 1 base and J by 8 bases, with 5 bases of the junction left unmatched. The CDR3 region is CAWSGQGRDSPLHF. DNA for the CDR3: TGTGCCTGGAGTGGACAGGGAAGGGATTCACCCCTCCACTTT.

This chain joins TRBV6-4 and TRBJ2-1; D is possibly TRBD1 or TRBD2 (6 bases each). V lost 3 bases to trimming and J lost 1 base, with 13 bases between them. This CDR3 is 16 amino acids long. Germline V gives CDR1 MRHNA, CDR2 SNTAGT. Here the CDR3 DNA reads TGTGCCAGCAGTGAAAGGGGGGAGCAGTCCTACAATGAGCAGTTCTTC. It specifies CASSERGEQSYNEQFF.

In nucleotides, the CDR3 is TGCGCCAGCAGCCAAGGTGGCGGATCCCAAAATGAGCAGTTCTTC. It yields the protein CASSQGGGSQNEQFF. The chain is built from TRBV4-1 and TRBJ2-1; D gene uncertain. The CDR3 is 15 amino acids. V was pared by 1 base and J by 7 bases, with 14 bases between. Germline CDR1 and CDR2: MGHRA and YSYEKL.

The chain carries TRBV6-4 and TRBJ2-1; D remains ambiguous. CDR3 length equals 13 residues. Trimming stripped 0 bases from V and 7 bases from J, with 7 bases between. Germline V lookup: CDR1 MRHNA, CDR2 SNTAGT. The chain's CDR3 is CASSDSGTNEQFF. As DNA, the CDR3 is TGTGCCAGCAGTGACTCGGGCACGAATGAGCAGTTCTTC.

J is TRBJ2-7 and V is TRBV4-1, with D possibly being TRBD2 (6 bases). V shed 6 bases and J shed 3 bases, with 18 bases lying between them. In germline, CDR1 is MGHRA, CDR2 YSYEKL. CDR3 length: 15 amino acids. The CDR3 is CASSPRVGGVYEQYF. The CDR3 DNA sequence: TGCGCCAGCAGTCCCCGAGTCGGGGGAGTCTACGAGCAGTACTTC.

This rearrangement joins TRBV27 to TRBJ2-3; D might be TRBD1 (7 bases). V was cut by 8 bases and J by 4 bases, with 10 bases left in between. The CDR3 runs 12 residues. Germline values: CDR1 MNHEY, CDR2 SMNVEV (reference sequence). CDR3 amino acids: CASRRGPDTQYF. DNA of the CDR3: TGTGCCAGCCGGAGGGGGCCAGATACGCAGTATTTT.

The V call is TRBV5-1, the J call TRBJ2-1, with TRBD2 identical over 8 bases. Germline CDR1 reads SGHRS; CDR2 reads YFSETQ. V trimming: 4 bases; J trimming: 12 bases; junction bases outside the gene matches: 9. The CDR3 is made up of 13 amino acids. Here the CDR3 reads CASSPAGSGVQFF. DNA of the CDR3: TGCGCCAGCAGCCCCGCAGGTAGCGGGGTGCAGTTCTTC.

CDR3 sequence (DNA): TGTGCCAGCAGCTTGATTACAGGGCCCCTCTCCTACGAGCAGTACTTC. As protein: CASSLITGPLSYEQYF. The rearrangement joins TRBV5-4 to TRBJ2-7, with D possibly being TRBD1 (6 bases). The CDR3 covers 16 residues. Trimming took 1 base from V and 0 from J, leaving 14 bases between them. In germline, CDR1 is SGHNT, CDR2 YYREEE (reference sequence).

This chain connects TRBV5-4 to TRBJ1-1; D might be TRBD1 (5 bases). The CDR3 is 14 residues long. The ends were cut back, 2 bases at V and 6 bases at J, with 14 bases in the middle. CDR1 is SGHNT and CDR2 is YYREEE in the germline V gene (reference sequence). The CDR3 sequence is CASSFRTGTPEAFF. The CDR3 DNA reads TGTGCCAGCAGCTTCAGGACCGGGACCCCTGAAGCTTTCTTT.